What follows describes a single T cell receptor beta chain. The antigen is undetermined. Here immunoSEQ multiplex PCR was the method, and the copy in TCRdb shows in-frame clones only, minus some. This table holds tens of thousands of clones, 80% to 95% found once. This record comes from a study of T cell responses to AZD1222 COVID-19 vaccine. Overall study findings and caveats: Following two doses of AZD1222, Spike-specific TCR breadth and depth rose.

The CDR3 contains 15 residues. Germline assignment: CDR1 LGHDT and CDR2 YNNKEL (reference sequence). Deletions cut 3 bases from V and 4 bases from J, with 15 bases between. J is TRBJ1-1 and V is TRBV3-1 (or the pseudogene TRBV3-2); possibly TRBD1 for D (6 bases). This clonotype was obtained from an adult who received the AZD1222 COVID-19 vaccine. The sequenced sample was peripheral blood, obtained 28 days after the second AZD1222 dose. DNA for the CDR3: TGTGCCAGCAGCCAGCCCCAGGGGCGAGGCACTGAAGCTTTCTTT. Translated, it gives CASSQPQGRGTEAFF.